A selection of T cell receptor beta chains follows, all from one sample in a study of blood T cells in healthy people across ages. TCRdb independently ran MiXCR on the 5' RACE reads; one entry per CDR3 protein. The sample includes fewer than 2 million distinct CDR3 sequences, approximately 40% of them seen just once. Sequenced input: blood. The receptors shown here come from a human donor in good health. CDR3s include the opening cysteine and the closing phenylalanine or tryptophan. A D gene is named only where the DNA matches it firmly. Expanded clones are given a class, and other clones once, few, many or no size at all.

>TRBD1|TRBV18|20|NA|TRBJ2-1
TGTGCCAGCTCAACGACGCTTCTACAGGGGGAGTTGGCCTTTAACAATGAGCAGTTCTTC
CASSTTLLQGELAFNNEQFF
>TRBD2|TRBV29-1|14|NA|TRBJ2-3
TGCAGCGTTGGCCTAGCGGGGACCACAGATACGCAGTATTTT
CSVGLAGTTDTQYF
>NA|TRBV28|13|NA|TRBJ2-3
TGTGCCAGCGGAAGATTTAGCACAGATACGCAGTATTTT
CASGRFSTDTQYF
>NA|TRBV7-9|15|few|TRBJ1-2
TGTGCCAGCAGCCCTAGGCGGTTTTTGAGCTATGGCTACACCTTC
CASSPRRFLSYGYTF
>NA|TRBV29-1|15|NA|TRBJ2-3
TGCAGCGTTGATGGAGGAAAGCCTAGCACAGATACGCAGTATTTT
CSVDGGKPSTDTQYF
>TRBD1|TRBV4-1|15|NA|TRBJ2-1
TGCACCAGCAGCTGGCCGGGACAGGGGTTGGATGAGCAGTTCTTC
CTSSWPGQGLDEQFF
>NA|TRBV7-2|16|NA|TRBJ2-7
TGTGCCAGCAGCTCCTCTGGGGGGCTGGGGGTCTACGAGCAGTACTTC
CASSSSGGLGVYEQYF
>TRBD2|TRBV2|14|NA|TRBJ2-7
TGTGCCAGCATGGGGGACTATAGGTACTACGAGCAGTACTTC
CASMGDYRYYEQYF
>NA|TRBV5-1|16|NA|TRBJ2-5
TGCGCCAGCAGCTTGGTGGTCCGGGGCTTGGGAGAGACCCAGTACTTC
CASSLVVRGLGETQYF
>NA|TRBV29-1|11|NA|TRBJ2-4
TGCAGCGTTGGACACCAAAACATTCAGTACTTC
CSVGHQNIQYF
>NA|TRBV28|14|NA|TRBJ1-2
TGTGCCAGCAGTTTTGACAGCCTTAGCGATGGCTACACCTTC
CASSFDSLSDGYTF
>NA|TRBV12-5|13|NA|TRBJ1-2
TGTGCTAGTGGCCTGACAGGAAACTATGGCTACACCTTC
CASGLTGNYGYTF
>NA|TRBV12-3/TRBV12-4|15|few|TRBJ1-1
TGTGCCAGCCGCCTTGGGGCTGCAGGGAGGGCTGAAGCTTTCTTT
CASRLGAAGRAEAFF
>NA|TRBV27|17|NA|TRBJ2-3
TGTGCCAGCATAGGGTCGTCGATCAGGTCACGCACAGATACGCAGTATTTT
CASIGSSIRSRTDTQYF
>NA|TRBV20-1|13|NA|TRBJ2-5
TGCAGTGCTAGATTGGGGGGCCAAGAGACCCAGTACTTC
CSARLGGQETQYF
>NA|TRBV7-6|22|NA|TRBJ2-1
TGTGCCAGCAGCTCTCCCACCGGGGGTCAATCCTACGGGGCTTCCTATTTCAATGAGCAGTTCTTC
CASSSPTGGQSYGASYFNEQFF
>TRBD1|TRBV28|13|NA|TRBJ1-2
TGTGCCAGCACTCTTCAGGGGGCGAACGGCTACACCTTC
CASTLQGANGYTF
>NA|TRBV29-1|12|few|TRBJ2-5
TGCAGCGTTGATACCTGGCAAGAGACCCAGTACTTC
CSVDTWQETQYF
>NA|TRBV20-1|14|NA|TRBJ2-3
TGCAGTGCTGCCCCCCTGGCGGTCACAGATACGCAGTATTTT
CSAAPLAVTDTQYF
>TRBD2|TRBV20-1|14|many|TRBJ2-1
TGCAGTGCTAGGGGCGGGGGACCCGCCAGGGAGCAGTTCTTC
CSARGGGPAREQFF
>TRBD2|TRBV4-1|18|few|TRBJ2-3
TGCGCCAGCAGCCAAGGCGGACTAGCGGGGGGCCGCACAGATACGCAGTATTTT
CASSQGGLAGGRTDTQYF
>NA|TRBV7-9|14|few|TRBJ2-7
TGTGCCAGCGATGCAGTGGACAGTACCTACGAGCAGTACTTC
CASDAVDSTYEQYF
>NA|TRBV15|14|once|TRBJ1-1
TGTGCCACCAGCAGGAGCTATGCGGATGGTGGAGCTTTCTTT
CATSRSYADGGAFF
>TRBD1|TRBV5-1|15|NA|TRBJ2-7
TGCGTCAGCAGCTCGTCATTGACAGGGTTCTACGAGCAGTACTTC
CVSSSSLTGFYEQYF
>NA|TRBV6-5|13|few|TRBJ1-4
TGTGCCAGCAGTCGGACCACCTGGGAAAAACTGTTTTTT
CASSRTTWEKLFF
>NA|TRBV12-3/TRBV12-4|14|NA|TRBJ1-2
TGTGCCAGCATCATAGAGCCGGGACAAGTTGGCTACACCTTC
CASIIEPGQVGYTF
>NA|TRBV10-3|14|many|TRBJ2-7
TGTGCCATCAGTGAGTCGAGACTATCCTACGAGCAGTACTTC
CAISESRLSYEQYF
>NA|TRBV20-1|13|few|TRBJ1-2
TGCAGTGCTCTAGCAGGGGTAGTAGATGGCTACACCTTC
CSALAGVVDGYTF
>NA|TRBV7-2|15|once|TRBJ1-1
TGCGCCAGCAGCCTCTTAACAGGGTCAGGCACTGAAGCTTTCTTT
CASSLLTGSGTEAFF
>NA|TRBV5-1|18|NA|TRBJ1-1
TGCGCCAGCAGCCCAAGGACAGTCGCAAAGGTTCTTAACACTGAAGCTTTCTTT
CASSPRTVAKVLNTEAFF